These 24 T cell receptor beta chains were sequenced from one sample in a study of Graves' ophthalmopathy and Graves' hyperthyroidism. RNA transcripts were the source from which TCR beta CDR3 regions were amplified. An initial RT-PCR round employing HTBI primers preceded a second-round multiplex PCR. MiXCR, applied by TCRdb to the multiplex PCR reads, yields one record per CDR3 protein. The sample holds around 1.1 million distinct CDR3 sequences; about 40% are singletons and the top ten take more than 9.5%. Sample: peripheral blood or thyroid tissue (not recorded which). Receptor source: an adult man with Graves' hyperthyroidism.

The CDR3 region is CASRPTGTSGNYEQYF. The CDR3 DNA reads TGTGCCAGCAGACCCACCGGGACTAGCGGGAACTACGAGCAGTACTTC. The chain joins TRBV7-2 to TRBJ2-7; TRBD2 aligns across 13 bases. Germline lookup yields CDR1 SGHTA and CDR2 FQGNSA. V shed 6 bases and J 3 bases; nucleotides not matched to a gene: 8. The CDR3 consists of 16 residues. Combining the CDR3 with reference TRBV7-2 and TRBJ2-7 gives the whole variable domain GAGVSQSPSNKVTEKGKDVELRCDPISGHTALYWYRQSLGQGLEFLIYFQGNSAPDKSGLPSDRFSAERTGGSVSTLTIQRTQQEDSAVYLCASRPTGTSGNYEQYFGPGTRLTVT.

In regard to this clonotype: At one end the junction does not follow the germline gene, possibly because of a read error. The CDR3 reads CASSWDRRIGELFF. In DNA, the CDR3 is TGTGCCAGCAGTTGGGACAGGAGAATCGGGGAGCTGTTTTTT. The chain carries TRBV24-1 and TRBJ2-2; 8 bases are a match to TRBD1. The germline V gene has CDR1 KGHDR and CDR2 SFDVKD. The CDR3 runs to 14 residues.

This clonotype was recorded a few times. A much more abundant neighbour one base away suggests this may be a read error. The CDR3 DNA sequence: TGTGCCAGCGGGGACAGGGTGAACACTGAAGCTTTCTTT. This codes for CASGDRVNTEAFF. The chain employs TRBV2 and TRBJ1-1; 9 positions agree with TRBD1. The CDR3 length is 13 residues. The germline V gene has CDR1 SNHLY and CDR2 FYNNEI. With 8 bases clipped from V and 0 bases from J, the junction kept 1 base outside the gene matches.

The chain has TRBV6-5 and TRBJ2-7, with TRBD2 identical over 12 bases. V gave up 4 bases and J gave up 0 bases; unmatched junction bases: 10. This CDR3 region has 18 residues. Germline V gene data show CDR1 as MNHEY and CDR2 as SVGAGI. The DNA for the CDR3 is TGTGCCAGCAGTTGGACTAGCGGGAACCCCGATAGCTCCTACGAGCAGTACTTC. Translated: CASSWTSGNPDSSYEQYF.

V is TRBV6-2 or TRBV6-3 and J is TRBJ2-2; D is undetermined. Trimming removed 4 bases at V and 10 bases at J, with 10 bases between. The CDR3 consists of 12 residues. Germline loops: CDR1 MNHEY, CDR2 SVGEGT. The CDR3 sequence: CASSLVGMELFF. In nucleotides, the CDR3 is TGTGCCAGCAGTTTAGTGGGAATGGAGCTGTTTTTT.

Only a few counts were recorded for this clonotype. The V gene is TRBV19, the J gene TRBJ1-5; D uncertain. The V gene's germline CDR1 is LNHDA and CDR2 SQIVND (reference sequence). V was shortened by 3 bases and J by 3 bases, with 15 bases between the two germline ends. The CDR3 is made up of 16 amino acids. The CDR3 nucleotides are TGTGCCAGTAGTATCTGGGAGGGAAGGATCAATCAGCCCCAGCATTTT. Residues: CASSIWEGRINQPQHF.

This clonotype was recorded a few times. An end of the junction does not agree with germline; a read error may underlie this. The gene calls are TRBV10-3 and TRBJ1-1; 10 bases are shared with TRBD1. The CDR3 contains 17 residues. The germline gives CDR1 ENHRY, CDR2 SYGVKD. CDR3 loop: CASSYEGTGVMNTEAFF. CDR3 DNA: TGTGCCAGCAGTTACGAGGGGACAGGGGTCATGAACACTGAAGCTTTCTTT.

This rearrangement joins TRBV18 to TRBJ2-5; D unresolved. Germline values: CDR1 KGHSH, CDR2 LQKENI. Trimming left V 4 bases short and J 5 bases short, with 20 bases between. The CDR3 is 16 amino acids. CDR3 residues: CASSLNTGQNAETQYF. In nucleotides, the CDR3 is TGTGCCAGCTCACTAAATACCGGGCAAAACGCGGAGACCCAGTACTTC.

This clonotype has ten or more counts. The rearrangement uses TRBV12-3 or TRBV12-4 and TRBJ1-1; a weak D match, TRBD1 (6 bases). With 6 bases removed from V and 1 base from J, the gap between germline ends came to 12 bases. This CDR3 region has 14 residues. Written as DNA, the CDR3 is TGTGCCAGCAGAAAGGGGGGGACGAACACTGAAGCTTTCTTT. Its protein product is CASRKGGTNTEAFF.

There are many counts of this clonotype. J is TRBJ1-2 and V is TRBV20-1; no clear D. The CDR3 covers 11 residues. Trimming removed 1 base at V and 5 bases at J, with 5 bases between. Germline V gene sequence: CDR1 DFQATT, CDR2 SNEGSKA (reference sequence). This CDR3 is CSARVQYGYTF. CDR3 DNA: TGCAGTGCTAGAGTACAGTATGGCTACACCTTC.

The chain recombines TRBV30 with TRBJ2-7, with D possibly called TRBD1 or TRBD2 (5 bases each). V lost 4 bases to trimming and J lost 3 bases, with 13 bases between them. The CDR3 runs to 13 residues. CDR1 GTSNPN and CDR2 SVGIG come from the germline V gene (reference sequence). The CDR3: CAWIPGRHYEQYF. For the CDR3, the DNA is TGTGCCTGGATCCCGGGACGGCACTACGAGCAGTACTTC.

This clonotype was detected ten times or more. The chain has TRBV7-9 and TRBJ2-5; no clear D. Per germline, CDR1 SEHNR and CDR2 FQNEAQ (reference sequence). With 1 base removed from V and 0 bases from J, the gap between germline ends came to 6 bases. The CDR3 runs 14 residues. The CDR3 spells CASSLGANQETQYF. CDR3 sequence (DNA): TGTGCCAGCAGCTTAGGGGCGAACCAAGAGACCCAGTACTTC.

The rearrangement joins TRBV10-3 to TRBJ2-1; maybe TRBD1 (6 bases). The CDR3 covers 14 residues. V was shortened by 10 bases and J by 4 bases, with 17 bases between the two germline ends. Germline CDR1 reads ENHRY; CDR2 reads SYGVKD. CDR3 DNA: TGTGCCACCCAATACAGGGAACCGTACAATGAGCAGTTCTTC. Residues: CATQYREPYNEQFF.

The chain joins TRBV5-6 to TRBJ1-3, with no clear D. V lost 1 base and J lost 3, with 14 bases in between. Germline CDR1 SGHDT, CDR2 YYEEEE. The CDR3 sequence is 16 residues long. The CDR3, as DNA: TGTGCCAGCAGCTTGTTTGAGACCAACAATGGAAACACCATATATTTT. Protein: CASSLFETNNGNTIYF.

The chain joins TRBV7-9 to TRBJ2-5; possible D gene TRBD2, 6 bases. V lost 6 bases to trimming and J lost 4 bases, with 12 bases between them. There are 13 residues in the CDR3. Germline V gene sequence: CDR1 SEHNR, CDR2 FQNEAQ (reference sequence). The CDR3, as DNA: TGTGCCAGCAGATCCGGGGGATCAGAGACCCAGTACTTC. The encoded protein is CASRSGGSETQYF.

This clonotype was counted many times. The J gene is TRBJ2-6, the V gene TRBV7-2, with TRBD2 identical over 7 bases. The germline V gene has CDR1 SGHTA and CDR2 FQGNSA. This CDR3 is 16 amino acids long. V lost 5 bases to trimming and J lost 0 bases; unmatched junction nucleotides: 4. The CDR3 sequence: CASSRRGFSGANVLTF. Here the CDR3 DNA reads TGTGCCAGCAGCCGGCGGGGGTTCTCTGGGGCCAACGTCCTGACTTTC.

The V gene is TRBV7-9, the J gene TRBJ1-2; 8 bases map to TRBD1. The germline V gene encodes CDR1 SEHNR and CDR2 FQNEAQ (reference sequence). After removal of 6 bases from V and 8 bases from J, the junction contained 5 bases not matched to a gene. CDR3 length: 12 residues. The CDR3 nucleotides are TGTGCCAGCAGTGCCCCAGGGGGCGGCTACACCTTC. This sequence encodes CASSAPGGGYTF.

This clonotype turned up a few times. The rearrangement uses TRBV30 and TRBJ1-2; 7 nucleotides match TRBD1. Trimming removed 6 bases from V and 7 bases from J; junction bases left unmatched: 2. Germline V gives CDR1 GTSNPN, CDR2 SVGIG (reference sequence). This CDR3 region has 10 residues. The CDR3 nucleotides read TGTGCCTGTAACAGGGGTGGCTACACCTTC. Its translation: CACNRGGYTF.

This clonotype was observed at least ten times. V is TRBV29-1 and J is TRBJ1-2; 7 bases agree with TRBD1. The CDR3 extends over 12 amino acids. Germline V lookup: CDR1 SQVTM, CDR2 ANQGSEA. The ends lost 7 bases at V and 7 bases at J; junction bases unmatched: 9. CDR3: CSGQTGSLGYTF. The CDR3 bases are TGCAGCGGGCAGACAGGGTCCCTTGGCTACACCTTC.

This clonotype came up a few times. The chain has TRBV19 and TRBJ2-7; a possible D gene is TRBD2 (6 bases). V was cut by 11 bases and J by 0 bases, with 23 bases left in between. CDR1 and CDR2 (germline): LNHDA, SQIVND (reference sequence). This CDR3 contains 16 residues. CDR3 loop: CAWSVSYGGNSYEQYF. The DNA for the CDR3 is TGTGCCTGGAGTGTATCATATGGGGGGAACTCCTACGAGCAGTACTTC.

This clonotype showed up many times. This rearrangement joins TRBV15 to TRBJ2-2, with D uncertain. The germline gives CDR1 LNHNV, CDR2 YYDKDF (reference sequence). This CDR3 comprises 16 residues. V dropped 0 bases and J dropped 0 bases, with 8 bases sitting between them. The CDR3, as DNA: TGTGCCACCAGCAGAGAGACTTTAACGAACACCGGGGAGCTGTTTTTT. Translating it yields CATSRETLTNTGELFF.

V usage is TRBV2 and J usage is TRBJ2-1, with 9 nucleotides matching TRBD1. The junction had 3 bases not matched to a gene; V was cut back by 6 bases and J by 6 bases. The germline gives CDR1 SNHLY, CDR2 FYNNEI. This CDR3 spans 13 amino acids. CDR3 protein: CASRGQGGNEQFF. CDR3 nucleotide sequence: TGTGCCAGCAGGGGACAGGGCGGCAATGAGCAGTTCTTC. Supplemented by reference TRBV2 and TRBJ2-1, the full variable domain reads EPEVTQTPSHQVTQMGQEVILRCVPISNHLYFYWYRQILGQKVEFLVSFYNNEISEKSEIFDDQFSVERPDGSNFTLKIRSTKLEDSAMYFCASRGQGGNEQFFGPGTRLTVL.

This clonotype was seen at least ten times. J is TRBJ1-1 and V is TRBV7-8; D not resolved. The germline gives CDR1 SGHVS, CDR2 FQNEAQ. Trimming took 3 bases from V and 0 from J, leaving 8 bases between them. The CDR3 consists of 14 residues. CDR3 coding DNA: TGTGCCAGCAGCTTCGGCAGGATGAACACTGAAGCTTTCTTT. Protein product: CASSFGRMNTEAFF.

This clonotype was seen ten or more times. The chain links TRBV20-1 to TRBJ2-5, with unresolved D. V was pared by 6 bases and J by 5 bases, with 7 bases between. CDR3 length: 10 residues. Germline V CDR1 and CDR2: DFQATT, SNEGSKA (reference sequence). The CDR3 reads CSALQETQYF. CDR3 nucleotides: TGCAGTGCCCTCCAGGAGACCCAGTACTTC.